A single sample is the source of the 19 T cell receptor beta chains below, sequenced in a study of Ad26.COV2.S vaccination and SARS-CoV-2 variants. Treatment reported: some 20 received Ad26.COV2.S at low or high dose, single or two shots; 5 received placebo; per-sample allocation not given. Samples analyzed were those drawn on day 63 after the first vaccine or placebo injection. Some clones are missing from TCRdb's copy, which holds only in-frame ones; the method was immunoSEQ multiplex PCR. The sample consists of fewer than 400,000 clones, over 75% of them appearing once. Here the sequenced sample was peripheral blood, taken in a trial of Ad26.COV2.S vaccine versus placebo. The receptors were sampled from a person between 18 and 65 years old who received the Ad26.COV2.S COVID-19 vaccine or a placebo.

The chain has TRBV15 and TRBJ2-7; D is perhaps TRBD2 (5 bases). Trimming shortened V by 1 base and J by 5 bases, and 12 bases separated the two germline ends. This CDR3 spans 14 amino acids. Germline CDR1 LNHNV, CDR2 YYDKDF (reference sequence). The CDR3 DNA reads TGTGCCACCAGCAGAGGCAAACTAGTGGACGAGCAGTACTTC. Protein product: CATSRGKLVDEQYF.

Many counts were recorded for this clone. The chain employs TRBV12-3 or TRBV12-4 and TRBJ2-7; a weak D match, TRBD1 (6 bases). V lost 4 bases, J lost 4 bases, and 11 bases lay in between. The CDR3 has 13 amino acids. CDR3 loop: CASSSRDKYEQYF. In nucleotides, the CDR3 is TGTGCCAGCAGTTCCCGGGACAAATACGAGCAGTACTTC.

The chain links TRBV12-5 to TRBJ2-7; D uncertain. Germline lookup yields CDR1 LGHNT and CDR2 FRNRAP. This CDR3 has 11 residues. V lost 7 bases and J 7 bases, leaving 11 bases between the germline ends. CDR3 DNA sequence: TGTGCTAGTGCCACGGAACGAGAGCAGTACTTC. Translating gives CASATEREQYF. The full variable domain, rest sourced from reference TRBV12-5 and TRBJ2-7, is DARVTQTPRHKVTEMGQEVTMRCQPILGHNTVFWYRQTMMQGLELLAYFRNRAPLDDSGMPKDRFSAEMPDATLATLKIQPSEPRDSAVYFCASATEREQYFGPGTRLTVT.

The V and J genes are TRBV5-1 and TRBJ2-1, with 13 bases lining up with TRBD2. Unmatched junction bases numbered 9, after V lost 4 bases and J lost 5 bases. The germline gives CDR1 SGHRS, CDR2 YFSETQ. The length of the CDR3 is 17 residues. CDR3 bases: TGCGCCAGCAGCGTGGGGACCGGACTAGCGGGAGACAATGAGCAGTTCTTC. Amino acids: CASSVGTGLAGDNEQFF.

This chain links TRBV11-2 with TRBJ2-1; 8 positions agree with TRBD2. CDR1 is SGHAT, CDR2 FQNNGV, per germline. J lost 5 bases, V lost 2 bases, and 5 bases had no gene match. The CDR3 covers 15 residues. The CDR3 loop reads CASSLREGLDNEQFF. The CDR3 DNA sequence: TGTGCCAGCAGCTTACGGGAGGGCCTCGACAATGAGCAGTTCTTC.

The chain combines TRBV3-1 (or the pseudogene TRBV3-2) with TRBJ1-6, with TRBD1 identical over 8 bases. Germline CDR1 and CDR2: LGHDT and YNNKEL (reference sequence). This CDR3 is 17 amino acids long. V lost 4 bases to trimming and J lost 4 bases; unmatched junction nucleotides: 9. The CDR3 here is CASSPPGQGLYNSPLHF. CDR3 DNA: TGTGCCAGCAGCCCCCCCGGACAGGGCCTTTATAATTCACCCCTCCACTTT.

This chain joins TRBV2 and TRBJ1-2; possibly TRBD1 for D (6 bases). Trimming shortened V by 0 bases and J by 6 bases, and 11 bases separated the two germline ends. CDR1 SNHLY and CDR2 FYNNEI come from the germline V gene. The CDR3 runs to 14 residues. The DNA for the CDR3 is TGTGCCAGCAGTGAAGCGTTCAGGGGTGATGGCTACACCTTC. Its translation: CASSEAFRGDGYTF.

This chain joins TRBV6-5 and TRBJ2-7, with 7 bases identical to TRBD1. Germline CDR1 and CDR2: MNHEY and SVGAGI. CDR3 length: 14 amino acids. The trim removed 6 bases at V and 6 bases at J, leaving 11 bases unmatched. The CDR3 spells CASRMNRGLREQYF. The CDR3 DNA reads as TGTGCCAGCAGGATGAACAGGGGTCTTCGCGAGCAGTACTTC.

The rearrangement links TRBV27 to TRBJ2-3, with D perhaps TRBD1 (6 bases). Germline assignment: CDR1 MNHEY and CDR2 SMNVEV (reference sequence). V shed 6 bases and J shed 6 bases, with 13 bases lying between them. The CDR3 loop spans 13 amino acids. CDR3 nucleotide sequence: TGTGCCAGCAGCTCCCTCAGGGGTGATACGCAGTATTTT. It encodes CASSSLRGDTQYF.

The chain combines TRBV7-8 with TRBJ2-5; no clear D gene. CDR3 length equals 13 residues. V was cut by 5 bases and J by 2 bases, with 9 bases left in between. Germline assignment: CDR1 SGHVS and CDR2 FQNEAQ. The CDR3 here is CASSPTDQETQYF. In DNA form, the CDR3 reads TGTGCCAGCAGCCCGACGGATCAAGAGACCCAGTACTTC.

This sequence joins TRBV30 and TRBJ2-7; possible D gene TRBD1, 6 bases. Germline values: CDR1 GTSNPN, CDR2 SVGIG (reference sequence). V gave up 2 bases and J gave up 2 bases, with 10 bases separating them. The CDR3 runs 13 residues. The CDR3 region is CAWSQGTAYEQYF. CDR3 nucleotides: TGTGCCTGGAGTCAGGGGACGGCCTACGAGCAGTACTTC.

The CDR3 here is CASSIGATGYSNQPQHF. In DNA, the CDR3 is TGTGCCAGTAGTATAGGGGCCACAGGGTACAGCAATCAGCCCCAGCATTTT. The chain recombines TRBV19 with TRBJ1-5; D is possibly TRBD1 (6 bases). Germline V gives CDR1 LNHDA, CDR2 SQIVND (reference sequence). The CDR3 spans 17 residues. The V end was cut by 1 base, the J end by 1 base, with 14 bases between.

V and J are TRBV7-3 and TRBJ2-2; D is ambiguous. The CDR3 has 16 residues. Germline CDR1 and CDR2: SGHTA and FQGTGA. The V gene lost 5 bases and the J gene lost 0 bases, with 13 bases spanning the gap. The CDR3 DNA sequence: TGTGCCAGCAGCAAACGGGCGGCTTCGAACACCGGGGAGCTGTTTTTT. It specifies CASSKRAASNTGELFF.

The V gene is TRBV18, the J gene TRBJ2-7; 8 bases map to TRBD1. The V and J ends lost 5 bases and 3 bases, in that order; junction bases with no gene match: 12. Germline CDR1 and CDR2: KGHSH and LQKENI. CDR3 size: 16 residues. The CDR3, as DNA: TGTGCCAGCTCAGCCCGACAGGGGAGAGGGTACTACGAGCAGTACTTC. Translated, it gives CASSARQGRGYYEQYF.

The chain recombines TRBV7-3 with TRBJ2-5; TRBD2 might be the D (6 bases). V dropped 1 base and J dropped 3 bases, with 6 bases sitting between them. This CDR3 region has 13 residues. Germline loops: CDR1 SGHTA, CDR2 FQGTGA. The CDR3 loop reads CASSLSGEETQYF. CDR3 nucleotides: TGTGCCAGCAGCTTAAGCGGGGAAGAGACCCAGTACTTC.

The V and J genes are TRBV7-2 and TRBJ2-7, with 8 bases identical to TRBD1. V dropped 1 base and J dropped 2; count of bases not matched to a gene: 7. The CDR3 runs to 16 residues. CDR1 and CDR2 from the germline V gene are SGHTA and FQGNSA. CDR3 amino acids: CASSLGSGQVAYEQYF. The CDR3 bases are TGTGCCAGCAGCTTAGGGTCGGGACAGGTTGCCTACGAGCAGTACTTC. Looking up the rest from reference TRBV7-2 and TRBJ2-7 gives the full variable domain: GAGVSQSPSNKVTEKGKDVELRCDPISGHTALYWYRQSLGQGLEFLIYFQGNSAPDKSGLPSDRFSAERTGGSVSTLTIQRTQQEDSAVYLCASSLGSGQVAYEQYFGPGTRLTVT.

The V call is TRBV7-3, the J call TRBJ2-1, with D tentatively TRBD1 or TRBD2 (5 bases each). V shed 6 bases and J shed 8 bases, with 20 bases lying between them. The CDR3 extends over 15 amino acids. From germline, CDR1 is SGHTA and CDR2 FQGTGA. CDR3 nucleotides: TGTGCCAGCAGTCCAGGCGGACTCGGGACCGATGAGCAGTTCTTC. Protein product: CASSPGGLGTDEQFF.

The V call is TRBV7-2, the J call TRBJ2-7, with D possibly matching TRBD1 (6 bases). Germline-derived CDR1 and CDR2 are SGHTA and FQGNSA. With 5 bases removed from V and 6 bases from J, the gap between germline ends came to 17 bases. The CDR3 extends over 14 amino acids. The CDR3 sequence: CASSPTLGGREQYF. The CDR3 DNA reads as TGTGCCAGCAGCCCGACGCTTGGGGGCCGCGAGCAGTACTTC.

This sequence joins TRBV11-2 and TRBJ1-6; 7 bases agree with TRBD1. Germline CDR1 is SGHAT and CDR2 is FQNNGV. The CDR3 length is 14 residues. After removal of 5 bases from V and 5 bases from J, the junction contained 3 bases not matched to a gene. CDR3 nucleotide sequence: TGTGCCAGCAGCGAACAGGGGAATAATTCACCCCTCCACTTT. Residues: CASSEQGNNSPLHF.